This T cell receptor (beta chain) was captured in a study of T cells after posttransplantation cyclophosphamide. Whole-study findings and limits: After PTCy, TRB diversity resembled that of CNI/methotrexate controls. Skin or GI-infiltrating T cells shared few TRB sequences with blood. Donor-recipient repertoire similarity was low at 1-2 months, rising over year one.

TCRdb's copy holds only in-frame clones and misses some; the assay was immunoSEQ multiplex PCR. The sample contains approximately 22,000 clones, 86% of which appear only once. Worth noting for this clone: What it binds is unknown.

A marrow graft followed busulfan-fludarabine conditioning, with cyclophosphamide on days +3 and +4. The CDR3 has 16 amino acids. Germline V gives CDR1 LGHNA, CDR2 YNFKEQ. V lost 3 bases, J lost 9 bases, and 9 bases stayed unmatched. The V and J genes are TRBV4-2 and TRBJ1-6, with TRBD1 matching over 9 bases. The sequence came from a female patient aged 30 to 45 who received an allogeneic stem cell transplant from an unrelated donor, was CMV-positive, and had no GVHD. Part of the T cell pool may stem from the graft donor. Here the sequenced sample was PBMCs, taken after allogeneic stem cell transplant with posttransplant cyclophosphamide. The CDR3 protein is CASSQDPGTGLSPLHF. In DNA, the CDR3 is TGTGCCAGCAGCCAGGACCCCGGGACAGGGCTTTCACCCCTCCACTTT.